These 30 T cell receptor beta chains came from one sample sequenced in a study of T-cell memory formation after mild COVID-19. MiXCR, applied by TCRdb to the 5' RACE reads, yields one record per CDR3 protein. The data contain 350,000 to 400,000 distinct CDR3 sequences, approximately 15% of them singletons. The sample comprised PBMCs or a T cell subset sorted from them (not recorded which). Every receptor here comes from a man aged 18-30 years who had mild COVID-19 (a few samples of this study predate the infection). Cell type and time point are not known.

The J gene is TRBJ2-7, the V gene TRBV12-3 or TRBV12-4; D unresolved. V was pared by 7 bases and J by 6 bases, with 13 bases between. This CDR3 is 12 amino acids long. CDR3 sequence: CASTSYGREQYF. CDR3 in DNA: TGTGCCAGCACTTCCTACGGGCGCGAGCAGTACTTC.

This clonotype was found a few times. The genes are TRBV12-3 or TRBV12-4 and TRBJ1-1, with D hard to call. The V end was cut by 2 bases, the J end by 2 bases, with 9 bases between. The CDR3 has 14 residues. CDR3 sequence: CASSLSDLNTEAFF. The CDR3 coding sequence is TGTGCCAGCAGTTTAAGCGACTTAAACACTGAAGCTTTCTTT.

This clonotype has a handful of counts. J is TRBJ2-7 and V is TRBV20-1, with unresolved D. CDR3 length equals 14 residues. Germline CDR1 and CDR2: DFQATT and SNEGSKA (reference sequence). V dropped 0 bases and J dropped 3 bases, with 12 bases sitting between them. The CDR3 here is CSAREQRVGYEQYV. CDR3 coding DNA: TGCAGTGCTAGAGAACAAAGGGTCGGCTACGAGCAGTACGTC.

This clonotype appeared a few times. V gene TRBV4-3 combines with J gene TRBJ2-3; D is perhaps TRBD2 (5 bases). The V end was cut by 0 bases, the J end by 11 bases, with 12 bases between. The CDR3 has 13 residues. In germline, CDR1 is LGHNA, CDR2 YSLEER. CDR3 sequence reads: CASSQDGEMKQYF. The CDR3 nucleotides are TGCGCCAGCAGCCAAGATGGGGAGATGAAGCAGTATTTT.

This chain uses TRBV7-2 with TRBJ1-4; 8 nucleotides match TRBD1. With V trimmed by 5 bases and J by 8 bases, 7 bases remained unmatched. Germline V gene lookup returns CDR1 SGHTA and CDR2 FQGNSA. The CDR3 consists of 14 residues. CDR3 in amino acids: CASSPDRVGEKLFF. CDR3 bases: TGTGCCAGCAGCCCGGACAGGGTTGGAGAAAAACTGTTTTTT.

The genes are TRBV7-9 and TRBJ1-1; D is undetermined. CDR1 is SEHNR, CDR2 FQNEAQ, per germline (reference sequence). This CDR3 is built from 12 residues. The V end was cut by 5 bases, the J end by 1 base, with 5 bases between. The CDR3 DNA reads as TGTGCCAGCAGCACCCAGAACACTGAAGCTTTCTTT. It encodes CASSTQNTEAFF.

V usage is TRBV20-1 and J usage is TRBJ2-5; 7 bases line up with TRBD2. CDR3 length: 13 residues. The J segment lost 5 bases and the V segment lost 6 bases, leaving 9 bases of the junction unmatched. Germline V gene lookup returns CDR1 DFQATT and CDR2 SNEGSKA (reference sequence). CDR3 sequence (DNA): TGCAGTGCCTTGGGGCTAGCGGTGGAGACCCAGTACTTC. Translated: CSALGLAVETQYF.

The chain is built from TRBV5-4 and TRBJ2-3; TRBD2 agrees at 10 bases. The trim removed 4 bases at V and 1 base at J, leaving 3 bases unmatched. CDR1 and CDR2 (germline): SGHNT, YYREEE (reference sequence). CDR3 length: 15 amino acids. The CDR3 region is CASSPAGGRTDTQYF. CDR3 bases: TGTGCCAGCAGCCCAGCGGGGGGGCGCACAGATACGCAGTATTTT. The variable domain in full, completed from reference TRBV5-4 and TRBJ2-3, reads ETGVTQSPTHLIKTRGQQVTLRCSSQSGHNTVSWYQQALGQGPQFIFQYYREEENGRGNFPPRFSGLQFPNYSSELNVNALELDDSALYLCASSPAGGRTDTQYFGPGTRLTVL.

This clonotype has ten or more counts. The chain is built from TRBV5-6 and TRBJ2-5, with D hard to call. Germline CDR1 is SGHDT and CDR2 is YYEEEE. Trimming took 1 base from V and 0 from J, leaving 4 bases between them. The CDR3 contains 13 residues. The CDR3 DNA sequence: TGTGCCAGCAGCTTGTTCCACCAAGAGACCCAGTACTTC. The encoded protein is CASSLFHQETQYF. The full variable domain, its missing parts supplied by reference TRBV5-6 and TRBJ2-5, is DAGVTQSPTHLIKTRGQQVTLRCSPKSGHDTVSWYQQALGQGPQFIFQYYEEEERQRGNFPDRFSGHQFPNYSSELNVNALLLGDSALYLCASSLFHQETQYFGPGTRLLVL.

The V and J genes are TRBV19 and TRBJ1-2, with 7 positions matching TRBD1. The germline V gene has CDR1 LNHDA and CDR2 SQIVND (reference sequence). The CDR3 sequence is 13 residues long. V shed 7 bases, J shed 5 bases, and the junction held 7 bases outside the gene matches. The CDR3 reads CASKTTGPYGYTF. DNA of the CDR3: TGTGCCAGTAAAACGACAGGGCCTTATGGCTACACCTTC. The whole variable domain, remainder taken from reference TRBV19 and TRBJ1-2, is DGGITQSPKYLFRKEGQNVTLSCEQNLNHDAMYWYRQDPGQGLRLIYYSQIVNDFQKGDIAEGYSVSREKKESFPLTVTSAQKNPTAFYLCASKTTGPYGYTFGSGTRLTVV.

The CDR3, as DNA: TGTGCCAGCGCGACTAGCCCCAGGGGGCAGCAGTTCTTC. The encoded protein is CASATSPRGQQFF. The V gene is TRBV6-4, the J gene TRBJ2-1; D possibly corresponds to TRBD1 (8 bases). The germline V and J ends were trimmed by 8 bases and 11 bases, with 19 bases remaining between them. The CDR3 is 13 residues long. Looked up from germline, CDR1 is MRHNA and CDR2 is SNTAGT.

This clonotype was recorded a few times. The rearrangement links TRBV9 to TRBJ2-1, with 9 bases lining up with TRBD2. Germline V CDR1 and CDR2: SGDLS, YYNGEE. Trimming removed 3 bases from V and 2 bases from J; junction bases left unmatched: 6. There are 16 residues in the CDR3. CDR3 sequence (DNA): TGTGCCAGCAGCGAATCTGGCGGGGGGGCCTACAATGAGCAGTTCTTC. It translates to CASSESGGGAYNEQFF.

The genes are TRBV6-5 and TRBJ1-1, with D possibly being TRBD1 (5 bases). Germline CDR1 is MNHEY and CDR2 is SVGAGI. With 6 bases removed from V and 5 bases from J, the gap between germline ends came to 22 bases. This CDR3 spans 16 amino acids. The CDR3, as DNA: TGTGCCAGCAGCCCCATTGCGGGTCGGGGACGTACTGAAGCTTTCTTT. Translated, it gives CASSPIAGRGRTEAFF.

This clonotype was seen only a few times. This CDR3 reads CASSWTGGGSTQYF. CDR3 in DNA: TGTGCCAGCAGTTGGACAGGGGGCGGCAGTACGCAGTATTTT. J is TRBJ2-3 and V is TRBV6-5, with 11 bases lining up with TRBD1. Germline V gene lookup returns CDR1 MNHEY and CDR2 SVGAGI. The J segment lost 8 bases and the V segment lost 4 bases, leaving 5 bases of the junction unmatched. The CDR3 runs 14 residues.

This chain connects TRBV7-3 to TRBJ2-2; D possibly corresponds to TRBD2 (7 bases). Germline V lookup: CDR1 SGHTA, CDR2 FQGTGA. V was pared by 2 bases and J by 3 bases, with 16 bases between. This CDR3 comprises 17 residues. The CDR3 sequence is CASSLYRGATYTGELFF. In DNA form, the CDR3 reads TGTGCCAGCAGCTTATACCGGGGGGCAACGTACACCGGGGAGCTGTTTTTT.

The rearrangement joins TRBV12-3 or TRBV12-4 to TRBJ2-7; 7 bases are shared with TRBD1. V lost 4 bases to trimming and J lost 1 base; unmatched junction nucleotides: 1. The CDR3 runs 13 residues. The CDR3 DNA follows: TGTGCCAGCAGTTGGGGACAGTCCTACGAGCAGTACTTC. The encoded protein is CASSWGQSYEQYF.

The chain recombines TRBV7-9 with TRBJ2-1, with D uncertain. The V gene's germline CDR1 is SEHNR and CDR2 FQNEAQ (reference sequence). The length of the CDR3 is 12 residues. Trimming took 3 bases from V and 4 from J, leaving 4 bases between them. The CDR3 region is CASSFDYNEQFF. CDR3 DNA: TGTGCCAGCAGCTTTGATTACAATGAGCAGTTCTTC.

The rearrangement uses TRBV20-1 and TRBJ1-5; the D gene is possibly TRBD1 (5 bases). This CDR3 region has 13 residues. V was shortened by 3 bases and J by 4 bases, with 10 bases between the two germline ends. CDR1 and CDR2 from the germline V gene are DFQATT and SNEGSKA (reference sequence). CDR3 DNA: TGCAGTGCTAGGCCGACAGAGAATCAGCCCCAGCATTTT. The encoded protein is CSARPTENQPQHF.

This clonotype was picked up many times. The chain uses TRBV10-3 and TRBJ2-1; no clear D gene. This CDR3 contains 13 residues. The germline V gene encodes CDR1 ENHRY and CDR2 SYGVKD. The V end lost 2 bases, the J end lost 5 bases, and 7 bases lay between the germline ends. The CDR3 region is CAISEDLDNEQFF. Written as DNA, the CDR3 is TGTGCCATCAGTGAGGACCTGGACAATGAGCAGTTCTTC.

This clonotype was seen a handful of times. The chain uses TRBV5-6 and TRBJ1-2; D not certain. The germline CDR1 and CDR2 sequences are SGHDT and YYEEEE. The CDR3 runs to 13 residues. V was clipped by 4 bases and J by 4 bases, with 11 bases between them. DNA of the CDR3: TGTGCCAGCAGCATAATCGTAGGCTATGGCTACACCTTC. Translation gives CASSIIVGYGYTF.

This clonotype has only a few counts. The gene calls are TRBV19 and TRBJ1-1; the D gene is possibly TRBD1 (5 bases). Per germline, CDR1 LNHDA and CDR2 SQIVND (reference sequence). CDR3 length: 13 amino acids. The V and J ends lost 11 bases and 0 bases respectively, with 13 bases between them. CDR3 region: CACSGYLNTEAFF. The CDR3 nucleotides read TGTGCCTGCTCAGGGTATTTGAACACTGAAGCTTTCTTT. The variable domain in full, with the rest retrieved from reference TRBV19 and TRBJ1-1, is DGGITQSPKYLFRKEGQNVTLSCEQNLNHDAMYWYRQDPGQGLRLIYYSQIVNDFQKGDIAEGYSVSREKKESFPLTVTSAQKNPTAFYLCACSGYLNTEAFFGQGTRLTVV.

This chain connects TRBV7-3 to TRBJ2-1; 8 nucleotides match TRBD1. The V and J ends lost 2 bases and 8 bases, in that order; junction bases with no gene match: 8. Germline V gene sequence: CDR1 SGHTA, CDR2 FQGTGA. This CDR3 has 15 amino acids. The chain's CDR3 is CASSLQGAQVHEQFF. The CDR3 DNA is TGTGCCAGCAGCTTACAGGGGGCGCAAGTCCATGAGCAGTTCTTC.

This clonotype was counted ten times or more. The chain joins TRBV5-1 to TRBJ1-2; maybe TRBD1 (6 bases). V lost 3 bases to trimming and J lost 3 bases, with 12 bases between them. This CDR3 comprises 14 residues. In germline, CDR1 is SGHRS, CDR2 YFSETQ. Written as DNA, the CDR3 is TGCGCCAGCAGCTCGAACAGGGAATACTATGGCTACACCTTC. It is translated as CASSSNREYYGYTF.

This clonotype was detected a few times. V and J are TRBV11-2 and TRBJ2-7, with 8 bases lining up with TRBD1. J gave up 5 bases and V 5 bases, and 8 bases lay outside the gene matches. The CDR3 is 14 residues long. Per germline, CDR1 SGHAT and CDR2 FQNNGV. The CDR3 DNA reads TGTGCCAGCAGCATCAGGGGGCTCACCCACGAGCAGTACTTC. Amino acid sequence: CASSIRGLTHEQYF.

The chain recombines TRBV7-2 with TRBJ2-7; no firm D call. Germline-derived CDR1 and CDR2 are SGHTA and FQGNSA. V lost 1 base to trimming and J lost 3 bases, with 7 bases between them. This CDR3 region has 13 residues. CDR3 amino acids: CASSLGNHYEQYV. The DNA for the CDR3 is TGTGCCAGCAGCTTAGGGAATCACTACGAGCAGTACGTC.

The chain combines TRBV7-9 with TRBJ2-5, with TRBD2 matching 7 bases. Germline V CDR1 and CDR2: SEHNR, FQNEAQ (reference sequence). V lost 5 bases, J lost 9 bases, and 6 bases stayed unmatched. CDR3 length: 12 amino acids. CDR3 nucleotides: TGTGCCAGCAGCACCAGACTAGCTTCCCAGTACTTC. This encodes CASSTRLASQYF.

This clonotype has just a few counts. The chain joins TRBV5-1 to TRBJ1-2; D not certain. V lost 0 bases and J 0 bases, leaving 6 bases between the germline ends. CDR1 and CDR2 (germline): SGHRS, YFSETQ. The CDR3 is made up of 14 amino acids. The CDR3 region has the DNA TGCGCCAGCAGCTTGGGGGAGACTAACTATGGCTACACCTTC. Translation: CASSLGETNYGYTF.

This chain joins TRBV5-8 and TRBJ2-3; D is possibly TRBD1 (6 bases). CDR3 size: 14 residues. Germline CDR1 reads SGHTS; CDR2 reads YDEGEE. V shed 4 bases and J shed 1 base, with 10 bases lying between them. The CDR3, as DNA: TGTGCCAGCAGCACCGGGACACGCACAGATACGCAGTATTTT. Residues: CASSTGTRTDTQYF.

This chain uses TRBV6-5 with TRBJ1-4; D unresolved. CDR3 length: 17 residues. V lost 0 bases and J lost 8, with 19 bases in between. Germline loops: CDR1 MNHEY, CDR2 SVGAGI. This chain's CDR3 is CASSYSISPNLREKLFF. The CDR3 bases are TGTGCCAGCAGTTACTCGATCTCCCCCAACCTTCGGGAAAAACTGTTTTTT.

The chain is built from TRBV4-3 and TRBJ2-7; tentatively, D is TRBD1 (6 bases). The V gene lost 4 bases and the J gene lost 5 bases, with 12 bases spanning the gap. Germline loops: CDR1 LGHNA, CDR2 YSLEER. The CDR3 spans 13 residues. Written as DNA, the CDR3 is TGCGCCAGCAGCCCCATTGGGGGCAACGAGCAGTACGTC. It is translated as CASSPIGGNEQYV.